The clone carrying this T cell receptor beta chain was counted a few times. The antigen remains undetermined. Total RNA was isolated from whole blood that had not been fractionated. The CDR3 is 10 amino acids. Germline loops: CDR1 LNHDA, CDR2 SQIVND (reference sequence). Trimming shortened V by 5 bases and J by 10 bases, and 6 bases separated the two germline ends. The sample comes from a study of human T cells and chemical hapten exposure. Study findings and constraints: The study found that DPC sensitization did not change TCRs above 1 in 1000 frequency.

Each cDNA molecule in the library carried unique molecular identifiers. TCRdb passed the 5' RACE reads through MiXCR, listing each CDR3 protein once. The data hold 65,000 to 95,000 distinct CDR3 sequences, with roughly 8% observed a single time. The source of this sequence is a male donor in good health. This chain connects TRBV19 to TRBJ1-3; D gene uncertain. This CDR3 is CASSGWTIYF. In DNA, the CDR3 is TGTGCCAGTAGTGGATGGACCATATATTTT.